This entry lists 28 T cell receptor beta chains sequenced from one sample in a study of shared clonotypes between healthy human individuals. Naive-designated CD8 cells lacked CD45RO, were positively enriched for CCR7, and omitted terminally differentiated effector memory CD45RA+ cells. Some clones are missing from TCRdb's copy, which holds only in-frame ones; the method was immunoSEQ multiplex PCR. The table shows approximately 1.9 million clones, with 90% to 95% occurring only once. The sample was naive CD8+ T cells from PBMCs. These receptors all come from a man aged 18 to 30 in good health. Some clones in this sample may be carry-over from other donors' samples.

This clone was seen just once. This chain links TRBV23-1 with TRBJ2-1; either TRBD1 or TRBD2 may fit D (6 bases each). TRBV23-1 is annotated as an ORF whose role is uncertain. V shed 2 bases and J shed 8 bases, with 25 bases lying between them. This CDR3 region has 18 residues. CDR3 coding DNA: TGCGCCAGCAGTCAAGTTTCGGGTAGGCGGGACAACGCCGATGAGCAGTTCTTC. It translates to CASSQVSGRRDNADEQFF.

This chain links TRBV7-9 with TRBJ2-7; D ambiguous. The CDR3 has 16 amino acids. The germline gives CDR1 SEHNR, CDR2 FQNEAQ (reference sequence). V was trimmed by 1 base and J by 4 bases, leaving 17 bases between them. The CDR3 region is CASSLVSLRSSYEQYF. The CDR3 DNA is TGTGCCAGCAGCTTAGTTTCCCTGCGGTCTTCTTACGAGCAGTACTTC.

The chain employs TRBV10-3 and TRBJ2-7, with D uncertain. Looked up from germline, CDR1 is ENHRY and CDR2 is SYGVKD. The CDR3 sequence is 13 residues long. Trimming pared 4 bases from V and 1 base from J, leaving 8 bases between. The CDR3 loop is CAISGGNSYEQYF. The CDR3 nucleotides read TGTGCCATCAGTGGCGGCAATTCCTACGAGCAGTACTTC.

The genes are TRBV29-1 and TRBJ2-7; 8 bases match TRBD1. Trimming removed 6 bases from V and 2 bases from J; junction bases left unmatched: 3. Germline V gene data show CDR1 as SQVTM and CDR2 as ANQGSEA. CDR3 length: 12 residues. The CDR3 nucleotides are TGCAGCGTCTCAGGGGGCGCCTACGAGCAGTACTTC. Protein sequence: CSVSGGAYEQYF.

The chain combines TRBV10-3 with TRBJ2-5; 8 nucleotides agree with TRBD2. CDR1 and CDR2 from the germline V gene are ENHRY and SYGVKD. This CDR3 contains 13 residues. The V segment lost 10 bases and the J segment 6 bases; nucleotides outside the gene matches: 10. Written as DNA, the CDR3 is TGTGCCACCGAGGAGCGGGAGAGGCAGACCCAGTACTTC. It is translated as CATEERERQTQYF.

The J gene is TRBJ1-1, the V gene TRBV7-2; no firm D call. The CDR3 has 17 residues. Trimming removed 5 bases from V and 1 base from J, with 20 bases in between. Germline-derived CDR1 and CDR2 are SGHTA and FQGNSA. This chain's CDR3 is CASSPLRVDRGNTEAFF. CDR3 nucleotides: TGTGCCAGCAGCCCGCTTAGGGTTGATCGGGGGAACACTGAAGCTTTCTTT.

The chain couples TRBV2 to TRBJ2-7; TRBD1 agrees at 7 bases. Germline CDR1 and CDR2: SNHLY and FYNNEI. V gave up 7 bases and J gave up 0 bases; unmatched junction bases: 6. The CDR3 is 14 residues long. The CDR3 region has the DNA TGTGCCAGCAAGACGACAGGGCACTCCTACGAGCAGTACTTC. It yields the protein CASKTTGHSYEQYF. Full variable domain (remainder filled in from reference TRBV2 and TRBJ2-7): EPEVTQTPSHQVTQMGQEVILRCVPISNHLYFYWYRQILGQKVEFLVSFYNNEISEKSEIFDDQFSVERPDGSNFTLKIRSTKLEDSAMYFCASKTTGHSYEQYFGPGTRLTVT.

Concerning this clone itself: Different DNA sequences within this sample yield the same CDR3. The chain joins TRBV6-1 to TRBJ2-1; the D is unclear. The germline V gene encodes CDR1 MNHNS and CDR2 SASEGT. This CDR3 is built from 12 residues. The V gene lost 6 bases and the J gene lost 0 bases, with 3 bases spanning the gap. The CDR3 DNA reads as TGTGCCAGCAGCGACTCCTACAATGAGCAGTTCTTC. Translating gives CASSDSYNEQFF.

The chain is built from TRBV2 and TRBJ1-3, with unresolved D. Per the germline V gene, CDR1 is SNHLY and CDR2 is FYNNEI. Between the trimmed V and J ends, which lost 6 bases and 3 bases, there was a span of 12 bases. The CDR3 runs to 14 residues. The CDR3 region is CASRERRDGNTIYF. The CDR3 nucleotides are TGTGCCAGCAGGGAACGTCGAGATGGAAACACCATATATTTT.

This CDR3 is CASSPSPGAPNTGELFF. CDR3 coding DNA: TGTGCCAGCTCACCGAGCCCGGGGGCGCCGAACACCGGGGAGCTGTTTTTT. This chain links TRBV18 with TRBJ2-2, with D perhaps matching TRBD1 or TRBD2 (6 bases each). Trimming stripped 3 bases from V and 0 bases from J, with 14 bases between. The CDR3 consists of 17 residues. Germline CDR1 reads KGHSH; CDR2 reads LQKENI.

CDR3 amino acids: CASSNRGLDYGYTF. CDR3 nucleotide sequence: TGTGCCAGCAGTAACAGGGGGCTGGACTATGGCTACACCTTC. The V and J genes are TRBV27 and TRBJ1-2; the match to TRBD1 covers 9 bases. With 5 bases clipped from V and 3 bases from J, the junction kept 4 bases outside the gene matches. The CDR3 is 14 amino acids. Germline V gene sequence: CDR1 MNHEY, CDR2 SMNVEV (reference sequence).

The chain employs TRBV7-6 and TRBJ1-1; D is possibly TRBD1 (5 bases). The CDR3 contains 15 residues. Germline assignment: CDR1 SGHVS and CDR2 FNYEAQ. The V end was cut by 0 bases, the J end by 7 bases, with 15 bases between. DNA of the CDR3: TGTGCCAGCAGCTTAGCGCCGGTGGGGGGTGGTGAAGCTTTCTTT. This codes for CASSLAPVGGGEAFF.

The gene calls are TRBV19 and TRBJ2-1; D not certain. CDR1 and CDR2 (germline): LNHDA, SQIVND (reference sequence). V was trimmed by 1 base and J by 3 bases, leaving 10 bases between them. This CDR3 region has 15 residues. The CDR3, as DNA: TGTGCCAGTAGTATAGCCGGGTTCGTCTACAATGAGCAGTTCTTC. Translating it yields CASSIAGFVYNEQFF.

The rearrangement uses TRBV6-5 and TRBJ2-1; 7 nucleotides align to TRBD1. Losses at the gene ends were 2 bases for V and 7 bases for J; bases not matched to a gene: 2. This CDR3 is 13 amino acids long. Germline-derived CDR1 and CDR2 are MNHEY and SVGAGI. This chain's CDR3 is CASSYKQGNEQFF. In nucleotides, the CDR3 is TGTGCCAGCAGTTACAAACAGGGGAATGAGCAGTTCTTC.

This clone has a single count. This chain uses TRBV6-5 with TRBJ1-2; D possibly corresponds to TRBD1 (5 bases). CDR3 size: 16 residues. From germline, CDR1 is MNHEY and CDR2 SVGAGI. V lost 0 bases and J lost 3, with 14 bases in between. The CDR3 sequence: CASSYSFPGGDYGYTF. The CDR3 DNA reads as TGTGCCAGCAGTTACTCCTTCCCGGGGGGGGACTATGGCTACACCTTC.

In regard to this clone: The sample carries other DNA sequences with the same CDR3. CDR3 in amino acids: CASSLVQGGYGYTF. The CDR3, as DNA: TGTGCCAGCAGTTTGGTACAGGGGGGCTATGGCTACACCTTC. The V call is TRBV27, the J call TRBJ1-2; TRBD1 aligns across 8 bases. CDR3 length: 14 residues. CDR1 and CDR2 from the germline V gene are MNHEY and SMNVEV (reference sequence). V lost 3 bases, J lost 4 bases, and 4 bases stayed unmatched.

The chain is built from TRBV9 and TRBJ2-1, with 7 bases identical to TRBD1. Germline CDR1 is SGDLS and CDR2 is YYNGEE. The CDR3 is made up of 15 amino acids. Trimming at V came to 0 bases and at J to 10 bases, leaving 10 bases not matched to a gene. CDR3 protein: CASSVGGKGAEEQFF. The DNA for the CDR3 is TGTGCCAGCAGCGTAGGAGGGAAGGGGGCAGAAGAGCAGTTCTTC.

V is TRBV7-9 and J is TRBJ2-7; unclear D gene. The CDR3 runs 13 residues. The germline V gene has CDR1 SEHNR and CDR2 FQNEAQ (reference sequence). The ends were cut back, 8 bases at V and 0 bases at J, with 11 bases in the middle. The CDR3 region has the DNA TGTGCCAGCCTACGCGAGACCTCCTACGAGCAGTACTTC. It yields the protein CASLRETSYEQYF.

On this clone: Other DNA sequences in the same sample also yield this CDR3. The genes are TRBV27 and TRBJ2-7; no clear D. The V gene's germline CDR1 is MNHEY and CDR2 SMNVEV (reference sequence). The CDR3 contains 13 residues. The V and J ends lost 3 bases and 3 bases respectively, with 9 bases between them. CDR3 nucleotides: TGTGCCAGCAGTTTTGGAGCGAGCTACGAGCAGTACTTC. It specifies CASSFGASYEQYF.

The genes are TRBV6-1 and TRBJ2-7, with D perhaps matching TRBD1 or TRBD2 (5 bases each). The CDR3 is 11 residues long. From germline, CDR1 is MNHNS and CDR2 SASEGT. V was shortened by 6 bases and J by 2 bases, with 5 bases between the two germline ends. CDR3 bases: TGTGCCAGCAGGGGGGCCTACGAGCAGTACTTC. Translation: CASRGAYEQYF.

The gene calls are TRBV9 and TRBJ2-3; 7 positions agree with TRBD1. This CDR3 is 15 amino acids long. Per germline, CDR1 SGDLS and CDR2 YYNGEE. J gave up 2 bases and V 3 bases, and 6 bases lay outside the gene matches. DNA of the CDR3: TGTGCCAGCAGCGGGGGACAGACCCTCACAGATACGCAGTATTTT. It translates to CASSGGQTLTDTQYF.

J is TRBJ2-7 and V is TRBV6-6; 7 positions match TRBD1. Germline lookup yields CDR1 MNHNY and CDR2 SVGAGI (reference sequence). V shed 4 bases and J 4 bases; nucleotides not matched to a gene: 10. This CDR3 is 15 amino acids long. CDR3 DNA sequence: TGTGCCAGCAGTTCAGCCGGGACAGATGATTACGAGCAGTACTTC. Its protein is CASSSAGTDDYEQYF.

In its sample, this clone was seen a few times. The chain combines TRBV4-3 with TRBJ1-1; no firm D call. The CDR3 runs to 15 residues. CDR1 and CDR2 from the germline V gene are LGHNA and YSLEER. Trimming removed 1 base at V and 2 bases at J, with 11 bases between. The CDR3: CASSQVLYTNTEAFF. CDR3 nucleotide sequence: TGCGCCAGCAGCCAAGTCCTCTACACAAACACTGAAGCTTTCTTT.

This chain joins TRBV11-2 and TRBJ1-5; D is ambiguous. CDR1 and CDR2 (germline): SGHAT, FQNNGV. Trimming pared 3 bases from V and 0 bases from J, leaving 9 bases between. The CDR3 consists of 15 residues. In DNA, the CDR3 is TGTGCCAGCAGCTTTACCGGAGGTAGCAATCAGCCCCAGCATTTT. This sequence encodes CASSFTGGSNQPQHF.

The chain combines TRBV5-1 with TRBJ2-5; D is ambiguous. The V and J ends lost 9 bases and 3 bases respectively, with 15 bases between them. This CDR3 contains 13 residues. CDR1 SGHRS and CDR2 YFSETQ come from the germline V gene. The CDR3 nucleotides read TGCGCCACCAGATCGGTTGGCGAAGAGACCCAGTACTTC. The encoded protein is CATRSVGEETQYF.

The V gene is TRBV6-5, the J gene TRBJ2-2, with D unclear. Deletions cut 0 bases from V and 4 bases from J, with 9 bases between. The CDR3 consists of 15 residues. Per the germline V gene, CDR1 is MNHEY and CDR2 is SVGAGI. CDR3 residues: CASSYSRLPTGELFF. DNA for the CDR3: TGTGCCAGCAGTTACTCGAGGCTACCCACCGGGGAGCTGTTTTTT.

Note on this clone: The junction and the germline gene differ at one end; a read error may be behind it. The CDR3 protein is CASSLSESSGPLKNF. The DNA for the CDR3 is TGTGCCAGCAGCTTAAGCGAGTCTAGCGGGCCGTTGAAAAACTTC. The rearrangement links TRBV11-1 to TRBJ2-5, with TRBD2 matching 8 bases. Germline values: CDR1 SGHAT, CDR2 FQDESV (reference sequence). The CDR3 spans 15 residues. The full variable domain, its missing parts supplied by reference TRBV11-1 and TRBJ2-5, is EAEVAQSPRYKITEKSQAVAFWCDPISGHATLYWYRQILGQGPELLVQFQDESVVDDSQLPKDRFSAERLKGVDSTLKIQPAELGDSAMYLCASSLSESSGPLKNFGPGTRLLVL.

The CDR3 region is CASSQDWTDRAYEQYF. The CDR3 nucleotides are TGCGCCAGCAGCCAAGATTGGACAGACAGAGCCTACGAGCAGTACTTC. The genes are TRBV4-3 and TRBJ2-7; D might be TRBD1 (6 bases). There are 16 residues in the CDR3. Trimming took off 0 bases at V and 2 bases at J, with 14 bases between the two ends. Germline values: CDR1 LGHNA, CDR2 YSLEER.